The 20 T cell receptor beta chains below were found in one sample sequenced in a study of blood T cell repertoires in COVID-19. Sequenced by immunoSEQ multiplex PCR; TCRdb stores in-frame clones only, minus some. The repertoire holds roughly 350,000 clones, around nine tenths seen once, with 2.5% to 4% in the top ten. Sequenced input: peripheral blood. Receptor source: a woman in her late teens or twenties who had recovered from COVID-19.

This clone occurred once. The CDR3 bases are TGTGCCAGCTCACCAAGGACAGGCCGAGGAAACACCATATATTTT. This translates into CASSPRTGRGNTIYF. This chain connects TRBV18 to TRBJ1-3, with 7 bases lining up with TRBD1. CDR3 length equals 15 residues. The germline V gene has CDR1 KGHSH and CDR2 LQKENI. J lost 4 bases, V lost 2 bases, and 5 bases had no gene match.

This clone was seen more than once but under ten times. The chain uses TRBV5-1 and TRBJ1-6; 7 nucleotides agree with TRBD1. The CDR3 runs 14 residues. J lost 10 bases, V lost 3 bases, and 7 bases had no gene match. Germline CDR1 SGHRS, CDR2 YFSETQ. The CDR3 loop is CASSSGTDRSPLHF. The CDR3 DNA follows: TGCGCCAGCAGCTCCGGGACAGATCGGTCACCCCTCCACTTT.

This chain connects TRBV11-3 to TRBJ2-2; D is possibly TRBD1 (6 bases). CDR3 length: 17 amino acids. V was shortened by 0 bases and J by 2 bases, with 13 bases between the two germline ends. Germline assignment: CDR1 SGHNT and CDR2 YENEEA. CDR3 in amino acids: CASSLDSQQGNTGELFF. The DNA for the CDR3 is TGTGCCAGCAGCTTAGATTCCCAACAGGGAAACACCGGGGAGCTGTTTTTT.

The rearrangement links TRBV6-5 to TRBJ1-6; possibly TRBD1 for D (5 bases). Trimming pared 0 bases from V and 9 bases from J, leaving 9 bases between. The CDR3 spans 14 residues. The germline gives CDR1 MNHEY, CDR2 SVGAGI. The CDR3 DNA sequence: TGTGCCAGCAGTTACTCTGGGGGAGGTTCACCCCTCCACTTT. Translated, it gives CASSYSGGGSPLHF.

This chain links TRBV24-1 with TRBJ1-2, with 7 bases fitting TRBD1. The germline V gene encodes CDR1 KGHDR and CDR2 SFDVKD. CDR3 length equals 15 residues. Trimming took 4 bases from V and 8 from J; bases not matched to a gene: 12. CDR3 sequence reads: CATSDKQGLPFGYTF. The CDR3 DNA follows: TGTGCCACCAGTGACAAACAGGGGCTCCCTTTCGGCTACACCTTC.

This clone was found once. The chain uses TRBV27 and TRBJ1-1; 8 nucleotides match TRBD1. Germline CDR1 is MNHEY and CDR2 is SMNVEV (reference sequence). The V and J ends lost 6 bases and 3 bases, in that order; junction bases with no gene match: 15. The CDR3 length is 17 residues. The CDR3 sequence is CASSLRTGQGYYTEAFF. CDR3 coding DNA: TGTGCCAGCAGCCTCCGGACAGGGCAAGGGTACTACACTGAAGCTTTCTTT.

The chain recombines TRBV11-2 with TRBJ2-7, with TRBD1 as a possible D gene (6 bases). From germline, CDR1 is SGHAT and CDR2 FQNNGV. Trimming took 5 bases from V and 2 from J, leaving 10 bases between them. The CDR3 has 13 amino acids. CDR3: CASSPGQTYEQYV. CDR3 DNA: TGTGCCAGCAGCCCTGGACAGACCTACGAGCAGTACGTC.

Turning to this clone: A read error may produce the germline difference seen at one junction end. The chain combines TRBV7-9 with TRBJ1-1; 7 nucleotides agree with TRBD1. The V gene's germline CDR1 is SEHNR and CDR2 FQNEAQ (reference sequence). CDR3 length: 13 amino acids. This CDR3 is CASSSRDSTDPSF. For the CDR3, the DNA is TGTGCCAGCAGCTCCCGGGACAGCACAGACCCCTCCTTT.

The V gene is TRBV7-9, the J gene TRBJ2-1, with D possibly being TRBD1 (6 bases). CDR1 SEHNR and CDR2 FQNEAQ come from the germline V gene (reference sequence). The CDR3 has 16 residues. Trimming removed 5 bases from V and 5 bases from J, with 19 bases in between. CDR3 DNA: TGTGCCAGCAGCCCAAGCTGGGGGCTCCGCAACAATGAGCAGTTCTTC. Its protein is CASSPSWGLRNNEQFF.

This chain joins TRBV3-1 (or the pseudogene TRBV3-2) and TRBJ2-5; 7 positions agree with TRBD2. The V gene's germline CDR1 is LGHDT and CDR2 YNNKEL (reference sequence). This CDR3 region has 17 residues. With 7 bases clipped from V and 4 bases from J, the junction kept 18 bases outside the gene matches. DNA of the CDR3: TGTGCCAGCACCCCACCTGGGCGGGGAGGGGCTAGAGAGACCCAGTACTTC. Translating it yields CASTPPGRGGARETQYF.

A note on this clone: Other nucleotide sequences from this sample produce the same CDR3. CDR3 amino acids: CASSLQGMNTEAFF. The CDR3 DNA sequence: TGTGCCAGCAGTTTGCAGGGAATGAACACTGAAGCTTTCTTT. V gene TRBV27 combines with J gene TRBJ1-1; possibly TRBD1 for D (5 bases). The length of the CDR3 is 14 residues. Per the germline V gene, CDR1 is MNHEY and CDR2 is SMNVEV (reference sequence). V lost 3 bases to trimming and J lost 0 bases, with 8 bases between them.

The V and J genes are TRBV4-3 and TRBJ2-3; TRBD2 matches 9 bases. Germline V gene sequence: CDR1 LGHNA, CDR2 YSLEER. V gave up 4 bases and J gave up 4 bases; unmatched junction bases: 3. The CDR3 length is 14 residues. DNA for the CDR3: TGCGCCAGCAGCCGAGCGGGGGGAGCAGATACGCAGTATTTT. Amino acids: CASSRAGGADTQYF.

This chain connects TRBV14 to TRBJ2-1, with TRBD2 identical over 8 bases. The CDR3 is made up of 16 amino acids. Trimming at V came to 0 bases and at J to 4 bases, leaving 5 bases not matched to a gene. Germline CDR1 SGHDN, CDR2 FVKESK. The CDR3 nucleotides are TGTGCCAGCAGCCAAGACCGAACTAGCGGATACAATGAGCAGTTCTTC. This encodes CASSQDRTSGYNEQFF.

The J gene is TRBJ2-1, the V gene TRBV27, with TRBD2 matching 12 bases. Germline CDR1 and CDR2: MNHEY and SMNVEV (reference sequence). The CDR3 contains 16 residues. After removal of 1 base from V and 6 bases from J, the junction contained 4 bases not matched to a gene. The CDR3 sequence is CASSLYLAGGGNEQFF. The CDR3 DNA reads as TGTGCCAGCAGTTTATACCTAGCGGGAGGGGGCAATGAGCAGTTCTTC.

The rearrangement links TRBV19 to TRBJ1-6, with D uncertain. Trimming removed 5 bases from V and 12 bases from J, with 14 bases in between. The germline V gene has CDR1 LNHDA and CDR2 SQIVND (reference sequence). CDR3 length equals 13 residues. The chain's CDR3 is CASSPAQDLPLHF. In DNA form, the CDR3 reads TGTGCCAGTAGTCCAGCGCAGGACTTACCCCTCCACTTT.

CDR3 protein: CAGGQTNTGELFF. The CDR3 coding sequence is TGTGCCGGTGGACAGACGAACACCGGGGAGCTGTTTTTT. This chain uses TRBV30 with TRBJ2-2; weak D call: TRBD1 (6 bases). The CDR3 loop spans 13 amino acids. Germline CDR1 reads GTSNPN; CDR2 reads SVGIG (reference sequence). V was shortened by 8 bases and J by 0 bases, with 10 bases between the two germline ends.

The chain couples TRBV2 to TRBJ2-3; weak D call: TRBD1 (6 bases). The CDR3 loop spans 15 amino acids. In germline, CDR1 is SNHLY, CDR2 FYNNEI. The V end was cut by 2 bases, the J end by 2 bases, with 11 bases between. CDR3 protein: CASSEPGADTDTQYF. The CDR3 DNA is TGTGCCAGCAGTGAACCAGGGGCAGACACAGATACGCAGTATTTT. Together with reference TRBV2 and TRBJ2-3, the CDR3 gives the full variable domain: EPEVTQTPSHQVTQMGQEVILRCVPISNHLYFYWYRQILGQKVEFLVSFYNNEISEKSEIFDDQFSVERPDGSNFTLKIRSTKLEDSAMYFCASSEPGADTDTQYFGPGTRLTVL.

The chain links TRBV6-2 or TRBV6-3 to TRBJ2-7; 7 bases fit TRBD2. V shed 6 bases, J shed 0 bases, and the junction held 2 bases outside the gene matches. CDR3 length equals 13 residues. CDR1 MNHEY and CDR2 SVGEGT come from the germline V gene. The CDR3 DNA follows: TGTGCCAGCAGCCGGACTAGCTCCTACGAGCAGTACGTC. Translated: CASSRTSSYEQYV.

The chain carries TRBV4-3 and TRBJ1-1, with 7 bases identical to TRBD1. This CDR3 has 17 amino acids. The germline V gene has CDR1 LGHNA and CDR2 YSLEER. V trimming: 0 bases; J trimming: 2 bases; junction bases outside the gene matches: 9. The CDR3 DNA sequence: TGCGCCAGCAGCCAAGAAGGAGGCAGGGGGAGAAACACTGAAGCTTTCTTT. Amino acids: CASSQEGGRGRNTEAFF.

This clone was seen only once. CDR3 DNA: TGCGCCAGCAGCTTGGGGCAGGGCGATCAGCCCCAGCATTTT. It yields the protein CASSLGQGDQPQHF. This chain connects TRBV5-1 to TRBJ1-5; TRBD1 is a possible D gene (5 bases). V was shortened by 0 bases and J by 5 bases, with 9 bases between the two germline ends. Germline CDR1 is SGHRS and CDR2 is YFSETQ. CDR3 length: 14 residues.